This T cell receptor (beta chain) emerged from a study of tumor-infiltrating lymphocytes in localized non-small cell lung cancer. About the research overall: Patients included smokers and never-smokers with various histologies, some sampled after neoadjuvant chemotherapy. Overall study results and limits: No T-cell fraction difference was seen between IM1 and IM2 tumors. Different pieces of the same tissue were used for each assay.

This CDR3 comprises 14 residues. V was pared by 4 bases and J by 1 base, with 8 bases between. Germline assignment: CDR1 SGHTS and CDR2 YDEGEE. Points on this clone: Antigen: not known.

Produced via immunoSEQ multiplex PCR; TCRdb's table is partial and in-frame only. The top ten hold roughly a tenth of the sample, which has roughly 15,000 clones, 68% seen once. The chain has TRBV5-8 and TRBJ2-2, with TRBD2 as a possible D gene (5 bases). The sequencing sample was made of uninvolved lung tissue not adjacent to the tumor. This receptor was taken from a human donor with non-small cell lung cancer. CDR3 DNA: TGTGCCAGCAGCCTCGAGGGGAACACCGGGGAGCTGTTTTTT. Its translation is CASSLEGNTGELFF.